The 11 T cell receptor beta chains presented below share a single source sample, sequenced in a study of chemoradiotherapy in HPV16-positive cancers. Profiling relied on immunoSEQ multiplex PCR, and the TCRdb table lists in-frame clones only, not all of them. The sample includes 650 to 950 clones, around 21% of them seen just once. Sampling took place from a patient who underwent chemoradiotherapy. The receptors were gathered from a human donor with HPV-associated anogenital cancer.

This clone occurred a few times. This chain connects TRBV11-3 to TRBJ2-5; D is uncertain. Germline lookup yields CDR1 SGHNT and CDR2 YENEEA. The CDR3 is made up of 13 amino acids. The V and J ends lost 0 bases and 1 base respectively, with 3 bases between them. The CDR3 spells CASSLDSQETQYF. The CDR3 DNA sequence: TGTGCCAGCAGCTTAGACAGCCAAGAGACCCAGTACTTC.

The V call is TRBV27, the J call TRBJ2-1; D might be TRBD1 (6 bases). The CDR3 consists of 16 residues. Germline CDR1 MNHEY, CDR2 SMNVEV (reference sequence). Trimming removed 5 bases at V and 4 bases at J, with 18 bases between. In DNA form, the CDR3 reads TGTGCCAGCAGTCCCCCGGGGCAGGGGCTGTACAATGAGCAGTTCTTC. This sequence encodes CASSPPGQGLYNEQFF.

The V gene is TRBV7-6, the J gene TRBJ1-2, with 8 bases that match TRBD1. The V gene's germline CDR1 is SGHVS and CDR2 FNYEAQ. With 4 bases clipped from V and 6 bases from J, the junction kept 10 bases outside the gene matches. The length of the CDR3 is 15 residues. The CDR3 region has the DNA TGTGCCAGCAGCTCCCGCCTGGACAGGGAGGATGGCTACACCTTC. It codes for CASSSRLDREDGYTF.

This clone has more than one count but fewer than ten. J is TRBJ2-3 and V is TRBV5-1, with D perhaps given as TRBD1 or TRBD2 (5 bases each). The CDR3 consists of 14 residues. Germline lookup yields CDR1 SGHRS and CDR2 YFSETQ. Trimming stripped 5 bases from V and 6 bases from J, with 16 bases between. Here the CDR3 DNA reads TGCGCCAGCAGTCGAGGGGCTCTATTCGATACGCAGTATTTT. As protein: CASSRGALFDTQYF.

This sequence joins TRBV29-1 and TRBJ2-1; 7 bases are shared with TRBD1. Germline V gives CDR1 SQVTM, CDR2 ANQGSEA. J lost 5 bases, V lost 0 bases, and 4 bases had no gene match. The CDR3 spans 14 residues. The CDR3 loop reads CSVEDRDSHNEQFF. The CDR3 DNA reads TGCAGCGTTGAAGATCGGGACAGCCACAATGAGCAGTTCTTC.

This clone showed up just a few times. V and J are TRBV7-2 and TRBJ2-1; 9 positions match TRBD2. CDR1 and CDR2 (germline): SGHTA, FQGNSA. This CDR3 has 16 amino acids. Trimming took 7 bases from V and 2 from J; bases not matched to a gene: 9. The CDR3 DNA reads as TGTGCCAGCAACAGGCGGGGGGGAAGGGCCTACAATGAGCAGTTCTTC. Translation: CASNRRGGRAYNEQFF.

The chain couples TRBV20-1 to TRBJ2-5; weak D call: TRBD2 (6 bases). CDR3 length equals 11 residues. Looked up from germline, CDR1 is DFQATT and CDR2 is SNEGSKA (reference sequence). V was cut by 5 bases and J by 6 bases, with 10 bases left in between. CDR3 loop: CSAEEGKTQYF. The CDR3 DNA sequence: TGCAGTGCTGAGGAGGGAAAGACCCAGTACTTC.

This clone was seen a few times. J is TRBJ2-1 and V is TRBV9, with 9 bases lining up with TRBD2. Germline V gene data show CDR1 as SGDLS and CDR2 as YYNGEE. The J segment lost 15 bases and the V segment lost 2 bases, leaving 6 bases of the junction unmatched. This CDR3 is built from 12 residues. The CDR3 here is CASSVGSGRRFF. As DNA, the CDR3 is TGTGCCAGCAGCGTTGGGAGCGGGAGGCGGTTCTTC.

V usage is TRBV6-5 and J usage is TRBJ2-6; D call uncertain. There are 15 residues in the CDR3. Germline V gene data show CDR1 as MNHEY and CDR2 as SVGAGI. Trimming left V 0 bases short and J 3 bases short, with 6 bases between. The CDR3 nucleotides read TGTGCCAGCAGTTACTCTTCAGATGGGGCCAACGTCCTGACTTTC. Translating gives CASSYSSDGANVLTF.

This chain connects TRBV20-1 to TRBJ2-1; D not certain. Germline V CDR1 and CDR2: DFQATT, SNEGSKA (reference sequence). The V gene lost 6 bases and the J gene lost 8 bases, with 5 bases spanning the gap. CDR3 length: 9 residues. Here the CDR3 reads CSAPDEQFF. For the CDR3, the DNA is TGCAGTGCCCCGGATGAGCAGTTCTTC.

The rearrangement joins TRBV4-1 to TRBJ1-5; D gene uncertain. Germline V gives CDR1 MGHRA, CDR2 YSYEKL. The ends were cut back, 4 bases at V and 4 bases at J, with 5 bases in the middle. The CDR3 runs 12 residues. In DNA, the CDR3 is TGCGCCAGCAGCCTTCCTAATCAGCCCCAGCATTTT. This encodes CASSLPNQPQHF.